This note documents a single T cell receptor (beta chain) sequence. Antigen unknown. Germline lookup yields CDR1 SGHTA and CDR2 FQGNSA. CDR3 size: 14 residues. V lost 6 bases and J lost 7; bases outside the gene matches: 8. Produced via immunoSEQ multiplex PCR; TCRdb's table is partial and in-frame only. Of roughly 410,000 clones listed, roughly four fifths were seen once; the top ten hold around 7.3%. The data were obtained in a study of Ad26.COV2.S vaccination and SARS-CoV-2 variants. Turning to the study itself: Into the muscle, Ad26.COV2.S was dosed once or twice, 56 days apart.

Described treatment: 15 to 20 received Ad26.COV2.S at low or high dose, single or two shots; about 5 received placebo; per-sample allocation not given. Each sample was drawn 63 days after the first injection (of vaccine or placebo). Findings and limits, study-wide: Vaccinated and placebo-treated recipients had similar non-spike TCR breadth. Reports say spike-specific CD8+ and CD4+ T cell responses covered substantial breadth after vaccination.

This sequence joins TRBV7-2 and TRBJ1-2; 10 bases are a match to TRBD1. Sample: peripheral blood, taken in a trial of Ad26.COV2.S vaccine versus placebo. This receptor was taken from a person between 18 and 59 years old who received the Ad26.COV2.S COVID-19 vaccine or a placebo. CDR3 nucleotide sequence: TGTGCCAGCAGTACCGGGACAGGGGCTGCTGGCTACACCTTC. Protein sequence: CASSTGTGAAGYTF.